Sequencing of this T cell receptor beta chain was carried out in a study of control samples from healthy donors and cancer patients. This table comes from immunoSEQ multiplex PCR, and its TCRdb copy is limited to in-frame clones, with some not included. The table records about 34,000 clones, approximately 94% of them present only once. The CDR3 length is 19 residues. Sample: PBMCs. The genes are TRBV1 and TRBJ2-6; the table's D call of TRBD1 was not tested on the DNA. TRBV1 is described as a pseudogene. The sequence came from a man aged 40-49 years with colorectal cancer. This chain's CDR3 is CTSSQESDRTGPGANVLTF. CDR3 coding DNA: TGCACCAGCAGCCAAGAGTCAGACAGGACGGGTCCTGGGGCCAACGTCCTGACTTTC.